This entry describes one TCR beta chain. How the authors handled the data: How many nucleated cells were present was estimated from reference gene primer amplification. The protocol was immunoSEQ multiplex PCR, while the TCRdb copy is restricted to in-frame clones and leaves out a portion. From that table come the V and J calls and clone size; the DNA was used to work out D and trimming. The data show hundreds of thousands of clones, with roughly 81% seen just once and approximately 7.5% held by the top ten. This sample stems from a study of blood T cell repertoires in COVID-19. On the study more broadly: Material from acute and convalescent COVID-19 was sourced from the United States, Italy and Spain. Sources were T cells, B-cell-depleted T cells, or PBMCs; the material itself was cDNA or gDNA.

From germline, CDR1 is MDHEN and CDR2 SYDVKM. V was cut by 10 bases and J by 0 bases, with 6 bases left in between. The CDR3 has 11 amino acids. V usage is TRBV28 and J usage is TRBJ1-2; D is unresolved. The receptor was derived from an elderly woman with COVID-19, enrolled during active disease. Input material: peripheral blood. The CDR3 sequence: CAIMSNYGYTF. CDR3 DNA: TGTGCCATTATGTCTAACTATGGCTACACCTTC.